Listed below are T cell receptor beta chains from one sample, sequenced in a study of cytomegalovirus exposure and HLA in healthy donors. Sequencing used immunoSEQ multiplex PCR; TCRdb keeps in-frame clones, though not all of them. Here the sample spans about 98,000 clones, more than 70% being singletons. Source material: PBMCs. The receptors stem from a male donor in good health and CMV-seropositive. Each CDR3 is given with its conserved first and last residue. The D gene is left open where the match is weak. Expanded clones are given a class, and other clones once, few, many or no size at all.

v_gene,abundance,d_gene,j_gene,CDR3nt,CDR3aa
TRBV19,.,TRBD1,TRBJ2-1,TGTGCCAGTAGTATTGGGACAGGGTCCTACAATGAGCAGTTCTTC,CASSIGTGSYNEQFF
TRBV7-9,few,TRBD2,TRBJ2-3,TGTGCCAGCCGCGATACGACTAGCGGGGGTAGCACAGATACGCAGTATTTT,CASRDTTSGGSTDTQYF
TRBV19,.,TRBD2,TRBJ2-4,TGTGCCAGTATTGGGGGGGGTGACATTCAGTACTTC,CASIGGGDIQYF
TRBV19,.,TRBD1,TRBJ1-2,TGTGCCAGTAGTACCCCCTGGACAGGTACCTATGGCTACACCTTC,CASSTPWTGTYGYTF
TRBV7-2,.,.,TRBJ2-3,TGTGCCAGCAGCTTATTGGGGCGGACAGATACGCAGTATTTT,CASSLLGRTDTQYF
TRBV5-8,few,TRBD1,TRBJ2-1,TGTGCCAGCAGCCCTCGGGACAGGGGATACAATGAGCAGTTCTTC,CASSPRDRGYNEQFF
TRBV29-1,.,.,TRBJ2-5,TGCAGCGTCCTACAAGAGACCCAGTACTTC,CSVLQETQYF
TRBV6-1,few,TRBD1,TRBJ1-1,TGTGCCAGCAGTCCGACAGGGACGATCACTGAAGCTTTCTTT,CASSPTGTITEAFF
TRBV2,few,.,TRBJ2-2,TGTGCCAGCAGAGGAGCGCCGAACACCGGGGAGCTGTTTTTT,CASRGAPNTGELFF
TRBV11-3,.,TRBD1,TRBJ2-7,TGTGCCAGCAGCCCCGGGACAGGGGTGGGCGAGCAGTACTTC,CASSPGTGVGEQYF
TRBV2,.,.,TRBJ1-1,TGTGCCAGCAGGCCACAGGGATCCCTCACTGAAGCTTTCTTT,CASRPQGSLTEAFF
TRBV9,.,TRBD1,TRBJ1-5,TGTGCCAGCAGCGTTACAGGGGATCAGCCCCAGCATTTT,CASSVTGDQPQHF
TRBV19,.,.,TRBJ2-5,TGTGCCAGTAGGGGGGGATACGGGACCCAGTACTTC,CASRGGYGTQYF
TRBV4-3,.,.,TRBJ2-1,TGCGCCAGCAGGGGTTGGGGGGAGTCGGGGAATGAGCAGTTCTTC,CASRGWGESGNEQFF